These T cell receptor beta chains were read from a single sample in a study of blood T cell repertoires in COVID-19. Method: immunoSEQ multiplex PCR; TCRdb's copy keeps in-frame clones and lacks some. The sample comprises 150,000 or so clones, over 80% of which are singletons, and more than 4.5% rests with the top ten. The sequenced sample consisted of PBMCs or T cells enriched from blood (not recorded which). All receptors come from a man aged 70 or older who had been exposed to COVID-19. Both conserved end residues are part of each CDR3. Each record gives: J gene, V gene, clone size, D gene, CDR3 protein, CDR3 DNA. The D gene is left open where the match is weak. Some rows have no size entry. The others give once, few or many, or a class for an expanded clone.

TRBJ2-1 | TRBV5-1 | once | . | CASSPPGAGAVNEQFF | TGCGCCAGCAGCCCGCCGGGGGCGGGAGCGGTTAATGAGCAGTTCTTC
TRBJ1-2 | TRBV3-1/TRBV3-2 | . | . | CASSQVVRGGYTF | TGTGCCAGCAGCCAAGTCGTAAGGGGTGGCTACACCTTC
TRBJ1-5 | TRBV30 | . | TRBD1 | CAWSRDRNQPQHF | TGTGCCTGGAGTAGGGACAGAAATCAGCCCCAGCATTTT
TRBJ1-6 | TRBV5-1 | . | . | CASSSQGARSPLHF | TGCGCCAGCAGCAGCCAGGGTGCGCGTTCACCCCTCCACTTT
TRBJ2-2 | TRBV5-1 | . | TRBD2 | CASSLLAEHTGELFF | TGCGCCAGCAGCTTACTAGCGGAGCACACCGGGGAGCTGTTTTTT
TRBJ2-3 | TRBV27 | . | TRBD1 | CASSSLGQERVTDTQYF | TGTGCCAGCAGTTCCCTTGGACAGGAAAGGGTCACAGATACGCAGTATTTT
TRBJ1-1 | TRBV4-2 | . | . | CASSQAGFITEAFF | TGTGCCAGCAGCCAAGCGGGGTTTATAACTGAAGCTTTCTTT
TRBJ2-7 | TRBV7-9 | . | TRBD1 | CASSSGRDRVYEQYF | TGTGCCAGCAGCTCAGGCCGGGACAGGGTCTACGAGCAGTACTTC
TRBJ1-4 | TRBV29-1 | once | TRBD1 | CSVGGTGNEKLFF | TGCAGCGTTGGGGGGACAGGAAATGAAAAACTGTTTTTT
TRBJ2-3 | TRBV7-6 | . | . | CASSLAGSEDTQYF | TGTGCCAGCAGCTTAGCAGGGAGTGAAGATACGCAGTATTTT
TRBJ1-6 | TRBV7-6 | . | TRBD1 | CASSPRDRGSNSPLHF | TGTGCCAGCAGCCCCCGGGACAGGGGAAGTAATTCACCCCTCCACTTT
TRBJ1-1 | TRBV9 | . | . | CASSTGHLSNTEAFF | TGTGCCAGCAGCACGGGACATTTATCGAACACTGAAGCTTTCTTT
TRBJ2-5 | TRBV5-4 | once | TRBD2 | CASSDGGRRQTQYF | TGTGCCAGCAGCGACGGCGGGAGGCGGCAGACCCAGTACTTC
TRBJ1-5 | TRBV5-1 | few | TRBD1 | CASSLDGTGGQPQHF | TGCGCCAGCAGCTTGGACGGGACAGGGGGCCAGCCCCAGCATTTT
TRBJ1-1 | TRBV28 | . | . | CASRWRGNTEAFF | TGTGCCAGCAGGTGGCGGGGAAACACTGAAGCTTTCTTT
TRBJ1-2 | TRBV19 | . | . | CASSARYGYTF | TGTGCCAGTAGTGCTAGATATGGCTACACCTTC
TRBJ1-2 | TRBV7-2 | once | TRBD1 | CASSPTGGEYGYTF | TGTGCCAGCAGTCCGACAGGGGGCGAGTATGGCTACACCTTC
TRBJ1-1 | TRBV4-1 | once | . | CASSQGGGLGEAFF | TGCGCCAGCAGCCAAGGGGGGGGGTTGGGTGAAGCTTTCTTT
TRBJ1-2 | TRBV9 | . | . | CASSTRGLMSYGYTF | TGTGCCAGCAGCACACGCGGTTTGATGTCCTATGGCTACACCTTC
TRBJ2-2 | TRBV2 | . | . | CASIIDFSNTGELFF | TGTGCCAGCATTATTGACTTTTCGAACACCGGGGAGCTGTTTTTT
TRBJ1-5 | TRBV1 | . | . | CTSKEGDRGQPQHF | TGCACCAGCAAGGAGGGGGACAGGGGCCAGCCCCAGCATTTT
TRBJ2-1 | TRBV19 | . | . | CASSIAGIFSYNEQFF | TGTGCCAGTAGTATAGCCGGGATATTCTCCTACAATGAGCAGTTCTTC
TRBJ2-2 | TRBV19 | . | TRBD2 | CASSIVYSGGANTGELFF | TGTGCCAGTAGTATAGTTTATAGCGGGGGGGCGAACACCGGGGAGCTGTTTTTT
TRBJ2-1 | TRBV7-2 | . | . | CASSLARADEQFF | TGTGCCAGCAGCTTAGCGCGGGCAGACGAGCAGTTCTTC
TRBJ2-7 | TRBV24-1 | . | TRBD1 | CATQITGQGAYEQYF | TGTGCCACCCAAATAACGGGACAGGGGGCCTACGAGCAGTACTTC
TRBJ1-2 | TRBV6-2/TRBV6-3 | . | TRBD1 | CASSYSPGQGYGYTF | TGTGCCAGCAGTTACTCCCCGGGACAGGGATATGGCTACACCTTC